These 28 T cell receptor beta chains share one sample of origin, sequenced in a study of blood T cell repertoires in COVID-19. Using immunoSEQ multiplex PCR, the repertoire was profiled, and TCRdb retains in-frame clones only, with some absent. This sample carries fewer than 400,000 clones, roughly 85% of them seen once, and the ten largest clones take roughly 3.6%. Material for sequencing was peripheral blood. The receptors were gathered from a woman in her late teens or twenties with acute or convalescent COVID-19.

The rearrangement links TRBV7-2 to TRBJ2-1, with 7 bases lining up with TRBD2. Per germline, CDR1 SGHTA and CDR2 FQGNSA. With 1 base clipped from V and 7 bases from J, the junction kept 4 bases outside the gene matches. The CDR3 runs to 14 residues. The CDR3 DNA reads TGTGCCAGCAGCTTAGGCGGGAGTAAAAATGAGCAGTTCTTC. Translation: CASSLGGSKNEQFF.

This clone was seen just once. The gene calls are TRBV7-3 and TRBJ2-1, with D possibly TRBD2 on 7 matching bases. Trimming pared 2 bases from V and 4 bases from J, leaving 15 bases between. The CDR3 runs to 16 residues. In germline, CDR1 is SGHTA, CDR2 FQGTGA. The CDR3 here is CASSLAGASGYNEQFF. CDR3 sequence (DNA): TGTGCCAGCAGCTTAGCGGGGGCTAGCGGATACAATGAGCAGTTCTTC.

The chain is built from TRBV30 and TRBJ1-1; 9 bases align to TRBD1. With 0 bases clipped from V and 11 bases from J, the junction kept 7 bases outside the gene matches. The CDR3 is 13 residues long. In germline, CDR1 is GTSNPN, CDR2 SVGIG (reference sequence). In DNA form, the CDR3 reads TGTGCCTGGAGTGTAAGTTCTGACAGGGGGGCTTTCTTT. Translated: CAWSVSSDRGAFF.

This clone was seen only once. The chain recombines TRBV7-3 with TRBJ1-2, with TRBD1 identical over 8 bases. The CDR3 has 14 amino acids. Germline CDR1 is SGHTA and CDR2 is FQGTGA. The trim removed 6 bases at V and 4 bases at J, leaving 7 bases unmatched. CDR3 DNA: TGTGCCAGCAGTCAGAAACAGGGGGTCTATGGCTACACCTTC. Its protein product is CASSQKQGVYGYTF.

J is TRBJ2-5 and V is TRBV7-9; no reliable D call. Trimming removed 4 bases at V and 9 bases at J, with 9 bases between. CDR1 and CDR2 from the germline V gene are SEHNR and FQNEAQ (reference sequence). The CDR3 is made up of 11 amino acids. CDR3 coding DNA: TGTGCCAGCAGCTCCGGGTTGTCCCAGTACTTC. Translating it yields CASSSGLSQYF.

CDR3 protein: CASSSGQNYGYTF. The CDR3 DNA reads as TGTGCCAGCAGCTCGGGACAGAACTATGGCTACACCTTC. The genes are TRBV6-1 and TRBJ1-2, with TRBD1 identical over 7 bases. Trimming cost V 6 bases and J 2 bases; bases outside gene matches: 3. This CDR3 has 13 residues. Germline V gives CDR1 MNHNS, CDR2 SASEGT.

The chain joins TRBV5-1 to TRBJ2-6; possibly TRBD2 for D (6 bases). V was pared by 4 bases and J by 3 bases, with 17 bases between. The germline V gene has CDR1 SGHRS and CDR2 YFSETQ. The CDR3 length is 17 residues. The CDR3, as DNA: TGCGCCAGCAGCGGCGGGACGGCGGTTGATGGGGCCAACGTCCTGACTTTC. It is translated as CASSGGTAVDGANVLTF.

The chain couples TRBV6-4 to TRBJ2-7; 8 bases agree with TRBD2. The germline V gene has CDR1 MRHNA and CDR2 SNTAGT. The CDR3 is 18 amino acids. The V gene end was trimmed by 0 bases and the J gene end by 0 bases; junction bases not matched to a gene: 10. The CDR3 spells CASSDSFGLADSSYEQYF. In DNA form, the CDR3 reads TGTGCCAGCAGTGACTCTTTCGGACTAGCCGACAGCTCCTACGAGCAGTACTTC.

The V and J genes are TRBV4-1 and TRBJ2-7, with 7 bases matching TRBD2. V was clipped by 0 bases and J by 1 base; unmatched bases: 6. From germline, CDR1 is MGHRA and CDR2 YSYEKL. This CDR3 comprises 16 residues. CDR3 sequence (DNA): TGCGCCAGCAGCCAAGAGATCCTAGCGGAATCCTACGAGCAGTACTTC. It encodes CASSQEILAESYEQYF.

V and J are TRBV5-6 and TRBJ2-7; TRBD2 aligns across 8 bases. With V trimmed by 2 bases and J by 2 bases, 9 bases remained unmatched. The CDR3 runs to 16 residues. CDR1 SGHDT and CDR2 YYEEEE come from the germline V gene. In DNA form, the CDR3 reads TGTGCCAGCAGCTTAGGTCGGGAGGGGGAAACCTACGAGCAGTACTTC. Residues: CASSLGREGETYEQYF.

This clone was counted a few times. The chain recombines TRBV20-1 with TRBJ1-1; D remains unclear. V dropped 3 bases and J dropped 0 bases, with 2 bases sitting between them. This CDR3 has 11 residues. Per the germline V gene, CDR1 is DFQATT and CDR2 is SNEGSKA (reference sequence). In DNA form, the CDR3 reads TGCAGTGCTAGCGTGAACACTGAAGCTTTCTTT. As protein: CSASVNTEAFF.

This clone was recorded at least ten times. J is TRBJ1-3 and V is TRBV19; a possible D gene is TRBD1 (6 bases). Germline V gives CDR1 LNHDA, CDR2 SQIVND (reference sequence). Trimming removed 8 bases at V and 0 bases at J, with 14 bases between. The CDR3 consists of 15 residues. The CDR3: CASAQGRSSGNTIYF. CDR3 bases: TGTGCCAGTGCTCAGGGGCGTAGCTCTGGAAACACCATATATTTT.

V usage is TRBV5-4 and J usage is TRBJ2-1; the match to TRBD1 covers 8 bases. CDR1 and CDR2 (germline): SGHNT, YYREEE (reference sequence). The CDR3 has 15 residues. J was trimmed by 1 base and V by 4 bases; bases with no gene match: 4. CDR3 in DNA: TGTGCCAGCAGCCAGACAGGGGATTCCTACAATGAGCAGTTCTTC. It translates to CASSQTGDSYNEQFF.

The gene calls are TRBV10-2 and TRBJ2-7, with D perhaps TRBD1 (5 bases). With 0 bases removed from V and 2 bases from J, the gap between germline ends came to 17 bases. The CDR3 runs to 17 residues. CDR1 and CDR2 from the germline V gene are WSHSY and SAAADI. The CDR3 here is CASSESPFRQGAYEQYF. As DNA, the CDR3 is TGCGCCAGCAGTGAGTCACCATTTCGGCAGGGTGCCTACGAGCAGTACTTC.

V and J are TRBV5-1 and TRBJ1-3; D is undetermined. The CDR3 length is 14 residues. Germline V gene lookup returns CDR1 SGHRS and CDR2 YFSETQ. V lost 7 bases to trimming and J lost 3 bases, with 14 bases between them. CDR3 in amino acids: CASSSGVNGNTIYF. In nucleotides, the CDR3 is TGCGCCAGCTCGTCAGGCGTTAATGGAAACACCATATATTTT.

This chain links TRBV7-9 with TRBJ2-7, with D perhaps matching TRBD1 (5 bases). The CDR3 is 16 residues long. Trimming removed 1 base from V and 2 bases from J, with 15 bases in between. CDR1 is SEHNR and CDR2 is FQNEAQ in the germline V gene (reference sequence). The CDR3 DNA is TGTGCCAGCAGCTTAGTAGGGGCCCCGATTCCCTACGAGCAGTACTTC. Its protein is CASSLVGAPIPYEQYF.

This clone was found once. The genes are TRBV9 and TRBJ1-3, with 7 nucleotides matching TRBD1. CDR1 and CDR2 (germline): SGDLS, YYNGEE. J was trimmed by 7 bases and V by 3 bases; bases with no gene match: 4. CDR3 length: 13 amino acids. CDR3 region: CASSAGQSNTIYF. The CDR3 DNA follows: TGTGCCAGCAGCGCGGGACAGAGTAACACCATATATTTT.

CDR3 amino acids: CASSVLPGAIYEQYF. CDR3 sequence (DNA): TGTGCCAGCAGCGTACTCCCGGGAGCGATCTACGAGCAGTACTTC. The chain combines TRBV9 with TRBJ2-7; a possible D gene is TRBD2 (6 bases). The V and J ends lost 1 base and 3 bases respectively, with 14 bases between them. The CDR3 loop spans 15 amino acids. The germline gives CDR1 SGDLS, CDR2 YYNGEE.

The chain recombines TRBV3-1 (or the pseudogene TRBV3-2) with TRBJ1-1, with D possibly being TRBD1 (5 bases). Germline CDR1 and CDR2: LGHDT and YNNKEL (reference sequence). CDR3 length equals 14 residues. Trimming shortened V by 2 bases and J by 3 bases, and 10 bases separated the two germline ends. CDR3 sequence: CASSQSETDTEAFF. The CDR3 DNA reads as TGTGCCAGCAGCCAAAGTGAGACAGACACTGAAGCTTTCTTT.

The J gene is TRBJ1-2, the V gene TRBV4-1, with D unclear. V shed 0 bases and J shed 2 bases, with 7 bases lying between them. CDR3 size: 14 residues. Germline V gene lookup returns CDR1 MGHRA and CDR2 YSYEKL. The DNA of the CDR3 is TGCGCCAGCAGCCAAGAACAGACAAACTATGGCTACACCTTC. This translates into CASSQEQTNYGYTF.

This clone appeared a single time. The chain has TRBV2 and TRBJ1-5; D is ambiguous. This CDR3 contains 14 residues. Germline V gene data show CDR1 as SNHLY and CDR2 as FYNNEI. V was pared by 7 bases and J by 5 bases, with 15 bases between. CDR3 in amino acids: CASTERTRDQPQHF. The CDR3 DNA reads as TGTGCCAGCACCGAGAGGACTAGGGATCAGCCCCAGCATTTT.

This sequence joins TRBV16 and TRBJ2-6; tentative D call: TRBD1 (5 bases). The germline gives CDR1 KGHSY, CDR2 FQNENV. This CDR3 has 20 amino acids. Trimming took off 3 bases at V and 0 bases at J, with 21 bases between the two ends. The CDR3 loop is CASSHARKRQFYSGANVLTF. For the CDR3, the DNA is TGTGCCAGCAGCCACGCTCGAAAGCGACAGTTTTACTCTGGGGCCAACGTCCTGACTTTC.

This chain links TRBV30 with TRBJ1-2; 7 bases are shared with TRBD1. This CDR3 spans 12 amino acids. The J segment lost 5 bases and the V segment lost 4 bases, leaving 4 bases of the junction unmatched. Germline CDR1 is GTSNPN and CDR2 is SVGIG (reference sequence). CDR3 loop: CAWTGTAYGYTF. The CDR3, as DNA: TGTGCCTGGACCGGGACAGCTTATGGCTACACCTTC.

This clone appeared once. J is TRBJ1-2 and V is TRBV6-6, with TRBD1 as a possible D gene (5 bases). The germline gives CDR1 MNHNY, CDR2 SVGAGI (reference sequence). The CDR3 consists of 13 residues. The V end was cut by 6 bases, the J end by 7 bases, with 15 bases between. The CDR3 DNA is TGTGCCAGCAGCCAACACGGGGGGTCTGGCTACACCTTC. It encodes CASSQHGGSGYTF.

The V call is TRBV19, the J call TRBJ1-6; the match to TRBD1 covers 7 bases. Germline loops: CDR1 LNHDA, CDR2 SQIVND (reference sequence). Unmatched junction bases numbered 15, after V lost 9 bases and J lost 7 bases. CDR3 length: 16 residues. The CDR3 nucleotides read TGTGCCAGCAAACGACAGGGAGGATTTGAGAATTCACCCCTCCACTTT. As protein: CASKRQGGFENSPLHF.

CDR3 protein: CATSGQVSGNTIYF. CDR3 bases: TGTGCCACCAGCGGGCAGGTCTCTGGAAACACCATATATTTT. This chain joins TRBV15 and TRBJ1-3; D is ambiguous. The ends were cut back, 5 bases at V and 0 bases at J, with 8 bases in the middle. The V gene's germline CDR1 is LNHNV and CDR2 YYDKDF (reference sequence). The CDR3 is 14 amino acids. The full variable domain, with the rest looked up from reference TRBV15 and TRBJ1-3, is DAMVIQNPRYQVTQFGKPVTLSCSQTLNHNVMYWYQQKSSQAPKLLFHYYDKDFNNEADTPDNFQSRRPNTSFCFLDIRSPGLGDTAMYLCATSGQVSGNTIYFGEGSWLTVV.

The chain uses TRBV5-6 and TRBJ2-2; 12 bases agree with TRBD2. After removal of 2 bases from V and 5 bases from J, the junction contained 1 base not matched to a gene. The V gene's germline CDR1 is SGHDT and CDR2 YYEEEE. This CDR3 has 15 amino acids. CDR3 sequence (DNA): TGTGCCAGCAGCTTAGGGACTAGCGGGACCGGGGAGCTGTTTTTT. Translating gives CASSLGTSGTGELFF.

This chain connects TRBV30 to TRBJ1-1; tentatively, D is TRBD1 (5 bases). Germline values: CDR1 GTSNPN, CDR2 SVGIG (reference sequence). Trimming cost V 7 bases and J 0 bases, with 12 bases left between them. The CDR3 runs 13 residues. The CDR3 loop is CALQDSMNTEAFF. The CDR3 DNA follows: TGTGCCTTACAGGATTCCATGAACACTGAAGCTTTCTTT. The full variable domain, in which reference TRBV30 and TRBJ1-1 provide the parts outside the CDR3, is SQTIHQWPATLVQPVGSPLSLECTVEGTSNPNLYWYRQAAGRGLQLLFYSVGIGQISSEVPQNLSASRPQDRQFILSSKKLLLSDSGFYLCALQDSMNTEAFFGQGTRLTVV.